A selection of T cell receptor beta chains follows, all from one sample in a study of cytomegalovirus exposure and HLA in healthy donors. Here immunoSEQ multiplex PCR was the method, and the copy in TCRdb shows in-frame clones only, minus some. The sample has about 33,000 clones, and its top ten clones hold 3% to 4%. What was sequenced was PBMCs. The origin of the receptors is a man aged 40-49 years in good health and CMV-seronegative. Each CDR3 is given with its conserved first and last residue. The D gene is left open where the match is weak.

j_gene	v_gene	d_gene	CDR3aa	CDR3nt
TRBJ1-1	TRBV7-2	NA	CASSPFPRGGTEAFF	TGTGCCAGCAGCCCTTTCCCCCGCGGAGGGACTGAAGCTTTCTTT
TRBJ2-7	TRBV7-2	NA	CASSPQDQRYEQYF	TGTGCCAGCAGCCCCCAAGACCAGCGCTACGAGCAGTACTTC
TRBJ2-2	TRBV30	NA	CAWRGGRFPGELFF	TGTGCCTGGAGGGGCGGGCGATTCCCCGGGGAGCTGTTTTTT
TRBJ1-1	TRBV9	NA	CASSVGTVRNTEAFF	TGTGCCAGCAGCGTAGGCACAGTACGGAACACTGAAGCTTTCTTT
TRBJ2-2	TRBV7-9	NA	CASSRVGGNTGELFF	TGTGCCAGCAGCCGGGTGGGAGGGAACACCGGGGAGCTGTTTTTT
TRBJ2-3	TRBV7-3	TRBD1	CASSLGQGVEDTQYF	TGTGCCAGCAGCTTGGGACAGGGGGTGGAAGATACGCAGTATTTT
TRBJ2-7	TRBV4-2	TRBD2	CASSQGTSGLGGQYF	TGTGCCAGCAGCCAAGGGACTAGCGGACTCGGGGGGCAGTACTTC
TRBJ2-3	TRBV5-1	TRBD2	CASSTRLAGVADTQYF	TGCGCCAGCAGCACGCGACTAGCGGGAGTAGCAGATACGCAGTATTTT
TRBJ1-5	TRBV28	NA	CASRKQGRGNQPQHF	TGTGCCAGCAGGAAACAGGGTCGCGGCAATCAGCCCCAGCATTTT
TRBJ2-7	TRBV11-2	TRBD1	CASSLVLQGAQGEQYF	TGTGCCAGCAGCTTAGTTCTACAGGGGGCACAGGGGGAGCAGTACTTC
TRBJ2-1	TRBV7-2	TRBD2	CASSLESGRFYNEQFF	TGTGCCAGCAGCTTAGAATCCGGGAGGTTCTACAATGAGCAGTTCTTC
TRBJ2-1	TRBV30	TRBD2	CAWSFWTSGTKGGEQFF	TGTGCCTGGAGTTTTTGGACTAGCGGGACTAAAGGGGGTGAGCAGTTCTTC
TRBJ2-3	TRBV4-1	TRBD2	CASSLRLAGGDTQYF	TGCGCCAGCAGCCTCAGACTAGCGGGAGGAGATACGCAGTATTTT
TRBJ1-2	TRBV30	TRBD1	CAWSHGDSRYTF	TGTGCCTGGAGCCACGGGGACAGCCGCTACACCTTC
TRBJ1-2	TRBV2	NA	CASSESGPHGYTF	TGTGCCAGCAGTGAGTCAGGGCCACATGGCTACACCTTC
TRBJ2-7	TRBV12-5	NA	CASGLDHSYEQYF	TGTGCTAGTGGTTTGGATCACAGCTACGAGCAGTACTTC
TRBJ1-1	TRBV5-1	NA	CASSLQGNTEAFF	TGCGCCAGCAGCTTACAGGGGAACACTGAAGCTTTCTTT
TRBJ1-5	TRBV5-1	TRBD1	CASSPTGVYSQPQHF	TGCGCCAGCAGCCCAACAGGGGTCTATTCTCAGCCCCAGCATTTT
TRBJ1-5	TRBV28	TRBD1	CASIPGDRARNQPQHF	TGTGCCAGCATTCCTGGGGACAGGGCGCGAAATCAGCCCCAGCATTTT
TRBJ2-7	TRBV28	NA	CASSSPGRAKGTQQYF	TGTGCCAGCAGTTCTCCAGGCCGGGCGAAGGGGACACAGCAGTACTTC
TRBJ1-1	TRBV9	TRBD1	CASSLTGGQGDTEAFF	TGTGCCAGCAGCCTGACAGGGGGCCAGGGGGACACTGAAGCTTTCTTT
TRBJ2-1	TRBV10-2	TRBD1	CASSELGRGRWNEQFF	TGCGCCAGCAGTGAGTTGGGCAGGGGGCGTTGGAATGAGCAGTTCTTC
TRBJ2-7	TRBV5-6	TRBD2	CASSRVRLAGNEQYF	TGTGCCAGCAGCCGTGTCCGACTAGCGGGAAACGAGCAGTACTTC
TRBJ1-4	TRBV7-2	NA	CASSPFATNEKLFF	TGTGCCAGCAGCCCTTTTGCAACTAATGAAAAACTGTTTTTT